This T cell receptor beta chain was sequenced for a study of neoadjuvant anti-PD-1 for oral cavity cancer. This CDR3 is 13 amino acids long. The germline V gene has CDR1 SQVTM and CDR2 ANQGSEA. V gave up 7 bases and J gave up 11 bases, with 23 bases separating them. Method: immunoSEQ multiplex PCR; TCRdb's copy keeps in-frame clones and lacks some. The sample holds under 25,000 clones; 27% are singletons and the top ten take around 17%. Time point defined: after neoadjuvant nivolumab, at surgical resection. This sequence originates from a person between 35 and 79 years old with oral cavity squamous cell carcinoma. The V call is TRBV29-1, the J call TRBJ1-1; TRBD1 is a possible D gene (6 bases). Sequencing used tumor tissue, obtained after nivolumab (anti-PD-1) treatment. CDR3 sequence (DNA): TGCAGCGCGGGGGTACAGGGAGGGATGGCGGCTTTCTTT. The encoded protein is CSAGVQGGMAAFF.